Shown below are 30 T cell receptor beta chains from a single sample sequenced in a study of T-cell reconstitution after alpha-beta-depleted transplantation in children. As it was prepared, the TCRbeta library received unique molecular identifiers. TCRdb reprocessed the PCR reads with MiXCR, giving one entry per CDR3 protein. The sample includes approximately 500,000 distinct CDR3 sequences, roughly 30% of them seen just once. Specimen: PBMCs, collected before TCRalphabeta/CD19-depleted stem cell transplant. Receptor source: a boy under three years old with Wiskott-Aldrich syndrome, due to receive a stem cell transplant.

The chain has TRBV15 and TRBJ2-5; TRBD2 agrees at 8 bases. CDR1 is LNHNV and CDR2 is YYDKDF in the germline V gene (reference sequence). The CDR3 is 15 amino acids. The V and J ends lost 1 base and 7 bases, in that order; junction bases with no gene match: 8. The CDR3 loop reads CATSRAREVVGTQYF. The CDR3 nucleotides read TGTGCCACCAGCAGAGCGCGGGAGGTGGTGGGGACCCAGTACTTC.

The CDR3: CASSLGQGVDYEQYF. As DNA, the CDR3 is TGTGCCAGCAGTCTCGGACAGGGGGTGGACTACGAGCAGTACTTC. The chain uses TRBV12-3 or TRBV12-4 and TRBJ2-7; 10 bases map to TRBD1. The CDR3 length is 15 residues. V dropped 5 bases and J dropped 3; count of bases not matched to a gene: 7.

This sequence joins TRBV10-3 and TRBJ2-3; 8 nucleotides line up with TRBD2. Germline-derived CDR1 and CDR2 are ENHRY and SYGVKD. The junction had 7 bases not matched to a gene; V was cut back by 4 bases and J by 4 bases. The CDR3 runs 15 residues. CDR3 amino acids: CAISVSGSVADTQYF. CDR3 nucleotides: TGTGCCATCAGTGTGAGCGGGAGCGTCGCAGATACGCAGTATTTT.

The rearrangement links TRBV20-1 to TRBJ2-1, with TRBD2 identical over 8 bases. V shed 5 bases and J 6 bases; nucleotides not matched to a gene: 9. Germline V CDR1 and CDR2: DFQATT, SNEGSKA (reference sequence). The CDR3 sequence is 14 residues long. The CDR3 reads CSASWSGSPNEQFF. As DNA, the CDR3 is TGCAGTGCTTCGTGGAGCGGGAGCCCCAATGAGCAGTTCTTC.

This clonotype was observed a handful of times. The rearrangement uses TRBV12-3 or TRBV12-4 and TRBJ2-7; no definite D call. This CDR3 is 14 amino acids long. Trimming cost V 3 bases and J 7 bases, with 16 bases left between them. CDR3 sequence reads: CASSFRGTPREQYF. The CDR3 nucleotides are TGTGCCAGCAGTTTCAGAGGCACCCCACGAGAGCAGTACTTC.

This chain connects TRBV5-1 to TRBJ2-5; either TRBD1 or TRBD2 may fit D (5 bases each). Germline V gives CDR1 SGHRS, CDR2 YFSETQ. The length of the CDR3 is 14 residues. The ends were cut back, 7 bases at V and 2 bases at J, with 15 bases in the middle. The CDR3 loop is CASRTGTVQETQYF. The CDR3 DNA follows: TGCGCCAGCCGAACCGGGACGGTACAAGAGACCCAGTACTTC.

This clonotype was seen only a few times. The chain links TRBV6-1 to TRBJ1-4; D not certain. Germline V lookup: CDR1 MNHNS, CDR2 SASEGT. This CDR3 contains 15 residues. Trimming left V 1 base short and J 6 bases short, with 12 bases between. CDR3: CASSEGFPKDEKLFF. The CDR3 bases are TGTGCCAGCAGTGAAGGCTTCCCGAAGGATGAAAAACTGTTTTTT.

The CDR3 loop is CASSYSLGQGGNSPLHF. CDR3 in DNA: TGTGCCAGCAGTTACTCCCTAGGACAGGGCGGGAATTCACCCCTCCACTTT. The chain recombines TRBV6-5 with TRBJ1-6; 8 bases are shared with TRBD1. The CDR3 loop spans 17 amino acids. The V gene's germline CDR1 is MNHEY and CDR2 SVGAGI. The J segment lost 7 bases and the V segment lost 0 bases, leaving 8 bases of the junction unmatched.

The CDR3 is CASSLPGTGAYF. Here the CDR3 DNA reads TGCGCCAGCAGCCTCCCCGGGACAGGGGCATACTTC. V is TRBV5-1 and J is TRBJ2-7; the match to TRBD1 covers 10 bases. The CDR3 consists of 12 residues. Trimming removed 4 bases from V and 13 bases from J; junction bases left unmatched: 8. Germline-derived CDR1 and CDR2 are SGHRS and YFSETQ.

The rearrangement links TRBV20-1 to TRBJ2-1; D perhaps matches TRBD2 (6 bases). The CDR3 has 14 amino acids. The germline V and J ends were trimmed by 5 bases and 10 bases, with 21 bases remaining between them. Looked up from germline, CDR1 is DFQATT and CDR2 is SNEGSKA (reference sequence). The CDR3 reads CSARAGRGTFEQFF. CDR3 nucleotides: TGCAGTGCTCGAGCGGGCCGGGGAACATTCGAGCAGTTCTTC.

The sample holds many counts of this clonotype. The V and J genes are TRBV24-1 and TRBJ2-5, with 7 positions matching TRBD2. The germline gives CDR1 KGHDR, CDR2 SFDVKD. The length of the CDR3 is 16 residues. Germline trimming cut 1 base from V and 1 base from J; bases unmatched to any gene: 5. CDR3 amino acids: CATSDFWGLIQETQYF. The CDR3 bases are TGTGCCACCAGTGATTTTTGGGGACTAATCCAAGAGACCCAGTACTTC.

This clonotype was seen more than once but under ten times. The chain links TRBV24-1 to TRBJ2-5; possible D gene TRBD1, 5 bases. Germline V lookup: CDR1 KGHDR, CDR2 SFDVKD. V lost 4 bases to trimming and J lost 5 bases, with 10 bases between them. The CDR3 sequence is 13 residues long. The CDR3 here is CATSEGRSETQYF. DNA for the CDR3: TGTGCCACCAGTGAGGGGCGGTCTGAGACCCAGTACTTC.

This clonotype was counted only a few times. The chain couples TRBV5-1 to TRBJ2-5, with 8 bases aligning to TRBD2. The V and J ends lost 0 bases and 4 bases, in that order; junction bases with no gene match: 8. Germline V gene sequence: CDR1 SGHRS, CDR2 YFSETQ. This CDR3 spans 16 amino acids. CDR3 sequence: CASSLDRTSYRETQYF. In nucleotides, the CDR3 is TGCGCCAGCAGCTTGGATCGGACTAGCTACCGAGAGACCCAGTACTTC.

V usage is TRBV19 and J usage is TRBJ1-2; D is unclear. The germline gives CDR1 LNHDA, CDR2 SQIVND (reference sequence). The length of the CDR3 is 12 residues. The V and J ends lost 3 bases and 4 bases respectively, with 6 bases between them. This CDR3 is CASSISIYGYTF. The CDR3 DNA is TGTGCCAGTAGTATCAGCATCTATGGCTACACCTTC.

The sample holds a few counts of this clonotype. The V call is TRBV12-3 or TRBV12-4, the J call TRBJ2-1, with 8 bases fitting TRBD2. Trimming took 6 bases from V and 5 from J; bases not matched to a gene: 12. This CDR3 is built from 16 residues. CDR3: CASSPQAGEPHNEQFF. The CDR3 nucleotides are TGTGCCAGCAGCCCGCAAGCGGGAGAACCCCACAATGAGCAGTTCTTC.

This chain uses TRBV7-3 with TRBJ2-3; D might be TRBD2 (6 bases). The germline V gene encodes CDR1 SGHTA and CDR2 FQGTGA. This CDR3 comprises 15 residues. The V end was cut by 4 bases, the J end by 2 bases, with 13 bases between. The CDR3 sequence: CASSSAGLNTDTQYF. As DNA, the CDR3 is TGTGCCAGCAGCTCCGCGGGATTGAACACAGATACGCAGTATTTT.

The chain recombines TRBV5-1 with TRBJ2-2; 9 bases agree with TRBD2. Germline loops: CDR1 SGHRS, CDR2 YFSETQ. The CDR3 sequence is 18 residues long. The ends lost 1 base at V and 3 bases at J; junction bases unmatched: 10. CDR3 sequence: CASSLPAGGPADTGELFF. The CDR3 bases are TGCGCCAGCAGCTTGCCAGCGGGAGGCCCCGCGGACACCGGGGAGCTGTTTTTT.

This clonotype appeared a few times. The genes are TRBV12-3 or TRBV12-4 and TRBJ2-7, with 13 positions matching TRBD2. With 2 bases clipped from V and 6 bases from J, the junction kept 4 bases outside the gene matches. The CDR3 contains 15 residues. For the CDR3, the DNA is TGTGCCAGCAGTTTACGACTAGCGGGAGGAGGCGAGCAGTACTTC. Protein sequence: CASSLRLAGGGEQYF.

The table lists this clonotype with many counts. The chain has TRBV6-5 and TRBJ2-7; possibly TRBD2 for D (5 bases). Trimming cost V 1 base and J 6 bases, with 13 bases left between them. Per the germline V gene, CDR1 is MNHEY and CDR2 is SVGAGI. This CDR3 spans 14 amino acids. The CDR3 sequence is CASSYFGVPSEQYF. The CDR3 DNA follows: TGTGCCAGCAGTTACTTCGGGGTCCCAAGCGAGCAGTACTTC.

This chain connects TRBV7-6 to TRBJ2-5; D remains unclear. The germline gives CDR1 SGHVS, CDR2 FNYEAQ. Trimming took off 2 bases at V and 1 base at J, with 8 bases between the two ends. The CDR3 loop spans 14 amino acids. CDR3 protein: CASSLSDIQETQYF. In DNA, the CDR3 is TGTGCCAGCAGCTTATCAGATATCCAAGAGACCCAGTACTTC.

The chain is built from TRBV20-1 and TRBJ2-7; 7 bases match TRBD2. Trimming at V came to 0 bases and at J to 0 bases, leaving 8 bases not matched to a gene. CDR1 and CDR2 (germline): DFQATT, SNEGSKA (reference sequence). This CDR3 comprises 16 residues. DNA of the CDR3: TGCAGTGCTAGAGATCCTTGGACTAGTAACTCCTACGAGCAGTACTTC. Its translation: CSARDPWTSNSYEQYF.

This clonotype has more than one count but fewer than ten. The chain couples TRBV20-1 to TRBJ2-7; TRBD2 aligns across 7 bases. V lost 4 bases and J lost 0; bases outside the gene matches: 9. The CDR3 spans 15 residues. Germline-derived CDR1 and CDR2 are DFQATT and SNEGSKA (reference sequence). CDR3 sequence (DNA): TGCAGTGCTACCTCTAGCGGTATTAGCTCCTACGAGCAGTACTTC. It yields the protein CSATSSGISSYEQYF.

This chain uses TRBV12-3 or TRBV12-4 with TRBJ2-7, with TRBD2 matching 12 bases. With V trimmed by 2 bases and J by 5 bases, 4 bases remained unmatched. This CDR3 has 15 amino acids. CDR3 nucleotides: TGTGCCAGCAGTTTACGGGGACTAGCGGGCCACGAGCAGTACTTC. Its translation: CASSLRGLAGHEQYF.

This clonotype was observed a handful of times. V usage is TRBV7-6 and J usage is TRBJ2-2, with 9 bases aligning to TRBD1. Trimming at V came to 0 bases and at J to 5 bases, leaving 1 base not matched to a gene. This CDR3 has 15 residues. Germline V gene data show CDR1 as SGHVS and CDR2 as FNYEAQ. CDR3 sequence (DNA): TGTGCCAGCAGCTTAGCACAGGGGGCAACCGGGGAGCTGTTTTTT. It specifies CASSLAQGATGELFF.

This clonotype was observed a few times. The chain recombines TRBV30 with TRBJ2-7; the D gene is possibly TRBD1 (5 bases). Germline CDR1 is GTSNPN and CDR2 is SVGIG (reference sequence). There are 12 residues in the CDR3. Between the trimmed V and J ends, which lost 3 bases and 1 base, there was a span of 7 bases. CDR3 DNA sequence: TGTGCCTGGAGCAGGGCGTCCTACGAGCAGTACTTC. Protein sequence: CAWSRASYEQYF.

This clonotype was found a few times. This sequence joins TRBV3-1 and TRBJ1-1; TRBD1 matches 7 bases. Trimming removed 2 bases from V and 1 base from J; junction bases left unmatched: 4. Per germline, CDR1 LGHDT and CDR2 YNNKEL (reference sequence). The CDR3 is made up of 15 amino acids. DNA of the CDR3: TGTGCCAGCAGCCAACCGGGACAGAGGAACACTGAAGCTTTCTTT. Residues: CASSQPGQRNTEAFF.

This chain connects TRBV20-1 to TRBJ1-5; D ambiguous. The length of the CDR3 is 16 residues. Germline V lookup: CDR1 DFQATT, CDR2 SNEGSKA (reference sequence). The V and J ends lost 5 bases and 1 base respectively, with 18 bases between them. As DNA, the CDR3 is TGCAGTGCTGCTATCGGGTCCTTGGGGAGCAATCAGCCCCAGCATTTT. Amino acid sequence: CSAAIGSLGSNQPQHF.

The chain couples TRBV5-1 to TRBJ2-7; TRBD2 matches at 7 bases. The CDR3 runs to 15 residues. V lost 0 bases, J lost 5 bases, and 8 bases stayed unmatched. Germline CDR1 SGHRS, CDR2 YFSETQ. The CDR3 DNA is TGCGCCAGCAGCTTGGTTAGCGGGCAGGCAAACGAGCAGTACTTC. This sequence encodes CASSLVSGQANEQYF.

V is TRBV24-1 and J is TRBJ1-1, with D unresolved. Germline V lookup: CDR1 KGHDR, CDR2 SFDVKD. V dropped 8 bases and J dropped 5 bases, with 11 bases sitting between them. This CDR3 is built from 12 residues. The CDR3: CATMIRGTEAFF. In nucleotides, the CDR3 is TGTGCCACCATGATACGGGGTACTGAAGCTTTCTTT.

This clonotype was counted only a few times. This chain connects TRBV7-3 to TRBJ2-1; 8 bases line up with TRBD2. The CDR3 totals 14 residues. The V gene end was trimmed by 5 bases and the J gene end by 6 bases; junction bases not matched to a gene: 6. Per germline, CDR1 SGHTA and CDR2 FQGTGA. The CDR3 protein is CASSPGTSRNEQFF. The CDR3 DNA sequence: TGTGCCAGCAGCCCCGGGACTAGTCGCAATGAGCAGTTCTTC. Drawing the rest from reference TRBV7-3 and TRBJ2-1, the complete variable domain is GAGVSQTPSNKVTEKGKYVELRCDPISGHTALYWYRQSLGQGPEFLIYFQGTGAADDSGLPNDRFFAVRPEGSVSTLKIQRTERGDSAVYLCASSPGTSRNEQFFGPGTRLTVL.